The rows below give T cell receptor beta chains drawn from one sample of a study of cytomegalovirus exposure and HLA in healthy donors. Method: immunoSEQ multiplex PCR; TCRdb's copy keeps in-frame clones and lacks some. The data show nearly 95,000 clones, about 8% seen once. Sequenced sample: PBMCs. These receptor sequences come from a man aged 50 to 60 in good health and CMV-seronegative. CDR3s include the opening cysteine and the closing phenylalanine or tryptophan. The D gene is left open where the match is weak. Part of the rows lack a size; the others show once, few, many or a class for expanded clones.

J gene | clone size | V gene | D gene | CDR3 protein | CDR3 DNA
TRBJ1-4 | . | TRBV7-6 | TRBD1 | CASSYGTGVIPYNEKLFF | TGTGCCAGCAGCTACGGGACAGGGGTTATCCCCTACAATGAAAAACTGTTTTTT
TRBJ2-1 | . | TRBV11-2 | . | CASSLHSGSYNEQFF | TGTGCCAGCAGCTTACATAGCGGATCCTACAATGAGCAGTTCTTC
TRBJ1-1 | few | TRBV7-2 | . | CASSRGEAGTEAFF | TGTGCCAGCAGCCGCGGTGAGGCCGGCACTGAAGCTTTCTTT
TRBJ2-1 | few | TRBV2 | TRBD2 | CASSYSPVGGGADEQFF | TGTGCCAGCAGTTATAGTCCCGTTGGCGGGGGGGCCGATGAGCAGTTCTTC
TRBJ1-3 | . | TRBV18 | TRBD1 | CASSPRDSSLSGNTIYF | TGTGCCAGCTCACCCCGGGACAGCAGCTTATCTGGAAACACCATATATTTT
TRBJ1-5 | few | TRBV6-6 | TRBD1 | CASSYIGGWSNQPQHF | TGTGCCAGCAGTTACATAGGGGGCTGGAGCAATCAGCCCCAGCATTTT
TRBJ1-1 | few | TRBV19 | . | CASSQGTTLFEAFF | TGTGCCAGTAGTCAGGGTACGACGTTGTTCGAAGCTTTCTTT
TRBJ1-4 | few | TRBV5-1 | . | CASSFGQINEKLFF | TGCGCCAGCAGCTTTGGGCAGATTAATGAAAAACTGTTTTTT
TRBJ1-5 | few | TRBV28 | . | CASSLSLSGNQPQHF | TGTGCCAGCAGTTTAAGCCTCTCGGGCAATCAGCCCCAGCATTTT
TRBJ2-3 | few | TRBV7-8 | TRBD2 | CASSKTTGTSKWVTDTQYF | TGTGCCAGCAGCAAAACGACCGGGACTAGCAAATGGGTCACAGATACGCAGTATTTT
TRBJ2-1 | few | TRBV14 | TRBD2 | CASSQLFAGVNYNEQFF | TGTGCCAGCAGCCAACTTTTCGCGGGGGTAAACTACAATGAGCAGTTCTTC
TRBJ2-6 | . | TRBV7-6 | . | CASSTVTGRSGANVLTF | TGTGCCAGCAGCACAGTGACAGGGAGGTCTGGGGCCAACGTCCTGACTTTC
TRBJ2-3 | . | TRBV19 | TRBD2 | CASSMGGSFTDTQYF | TGTGCCAGTAGTATGGGAGGGAGCTTCACAGATACGCAGTATTTT
TRBJ1-3 | few | TRBV5-1 | . | CASSEWGTPSGNTIYF | TGCGCCAGCAGCGAGTGGGGCACCCCCTCTGGAAACACCATATATTTT
TRBJ2-1 | few | TRBV5-4 | . | CASSHDLISYNEQFF | TGTGCCAGCAGCCACGACTTGATCTCCTACAATGAGCAGTTCTTC
TRBJ1-1 | few | TRBV27 | . | CASSPGGGDTEAFF | TGTGCCAGCAGTCCCGGGGGGGGAGACACTGAAGCTTTCTTT
TRBJ1-1 | . | TRBV7-9 | . | CASSPLRDRTEAFF | TGTGCCAGCAGCCCACTACGGGATCGCACTGAAGCTTTCTTT
TRBJ2-1 | . | TRBV18 | . | CASSTQEYNEQFF | TGTGCCAGCTCAACACAGGAGTACAATGAGCAGTTCTTC
TRBJ2-7 | . | TRBV27 | TRBD1 | CASSLGQGLHEQYF | TGTGCCAGCAGTCTGGGACAGGGGTTACACGAGCAGTACTTC
TRBJ2-2 | few | TRBV4-1 | . | CASSRNLAPGELFF | TGCGCCAGCAGCCGGAATTTAGCTCCCGGGGAGCTGTTTTTT
TRBJ1-3 | . | TRBV6-1 | TRBD1 | CASRTGDSSGNTIYF | TGTGCCAGCAGAACAGGGGATTCCTCTGGAAACACCATATATTTT
TRBJ1-1 | few | TRBV6-1 | TRBD1 | CASSESGQGRRAFF | TGTGCCAGCAGTGAAAGCGGACAGGGAAGGCGAGCTTTCTTT
TRBJ2-7 | few | TRBV12-5 | . | CASGLVPDLGQGKTAFTYEQYF | TGTGCTAGTGGTTTGGTACCGGATTTAGGGCAGGGCAAAACAGCTTTCACCTACGAGCAGTACTTC
TRBJ2-1 | . | TRBV5-1 | . | CASSLANPENEQFF | TGCGCCAGCAGCTTGGCCAATCCTGAGAATGAGCAGTTCTTC
TRBJ1-4 | . | TRBV30 | TRBD1 | CAWTFGTGGREKLFF | TGTGCCTGGACCTTCGGGACAGGGGGACGGGAAAAACTGTTTTTT
TRBJ1-1 | . | TRBV7-9 | . | CASRSFGGNTEAFF | TGTGCCAGCAGGTCCTTCGGGGGGAACACTGAAGCTTTCTTT
TRBJ2-7 | . | TRBV11-3 | TRBD2 | CASSQGGYEQYF | TGTGCCAGCAGCCAGGGAGGGTACGAGCAGTACTTC
TRBJ2-3 | . | TRBV30 | TRBD2 | CAGTSGTSTDTQYF | TGTGCCGGGACTAGCGGCACTAGCACAGATACGCAGTATTTT
TRBJ2-7 | few | TRBV30 | TRBD1 | CAWRTGGFVEQYF | TGTGCCTGGAGGACAGGGGGTTTCGTCGAGCAGTACTTC
TRBJ2-1 | . | TRBV30 | . | CAWSTGQPRDEQFF | TGTGCCTGGAGTACCGGACAGCCGAGGGATGAGCAGTTCTTC
TRBJ2-1 | . | TRBV4-3 | TRBD2 | CASSHGLADYNEQFF | TGCGCCAGCAGCCACGGACTAGCGGATTACAATGAGCAGTTCTTC
TRBJ2-3 | . | TRBV25-1 | . | CASSELSLASEDTQYF | TGTGCCAGCAGTGAATTGAGCCTAGCGTCGGAAGATACGCAGTATTTT
TRBJ1-2 | . | TRBV5-1 | TRBD1 | CASSQDRAYGYTF | TGCGCCAGCAGCCAAGACAGGGCCTATGGCTACACCTTC
TRBJ2-3 | . | TRBV2 | . | CASSEGSSSTDTQYF | TGTGCCAGCAGTGAAGGGAGTTCTAGCACAGATACGCAGTATTTT
TRBJ2-7 | . | TRBV7-2 | . | CASSLPQGGYEQYF | TGTGCCAGCAGCTTACCCCAAGGAGGCTACGAGCAGTACTTC
TRBJ2-5 | . | TRBV30 | . | CAWSRHSQETQYF | TGTGCCTGGAGTCGACATAGCCAAGAGACCCAGTACTTC
TRBJ2-7 | few | TRBV29-1 | TRBD1 | CSVPGQGAYEQYF | TGCAGCGTTCCGGGACAGGGGGCCTACGAGCAGTACTTC